The 28 T cell receptor beta chains reported below all come from one sample, sequenced in a study of shared clonotypes between healthy human individuals. Profiling relied on immunoSEQ multiplex PCR, and the TCRdb table lists in-frame clones only, not all of them. This table holds about 1.5 million clones, 98% found once. The sample was naive CD4+ T cells sorted from blood. Subset indicated: CD45RA+ positively selected. These TCRs come from a man younger than 40 in good health.

The chain couples TRBV27 to TRBJ2-1; TRBD2 aligns across 14 bases. The V and J ends lost 3 bases and 8 bases, in that order; junction bases with no gene match: 21. The germline gives CDR1 MNHEY, CDR2 SMNVEV (reference sequence). This CDR3 is 21 amino acids long. CDR3 sequence: CASSFQPRGLAGEGLVDEQFF. In DNA, the CDR3 is TGTGCCAGCAGTTTCCAACCCCGGGGACTAGCGGGAGAAGGACTCGTCGATGAGCAGTTCTTC.

CDR3 DNA sequence: TGTGCCACCAGCAGGGACAGGGGATACACTGAAGCTTTCTTT. Its protein product is CATSRDRGYTEAFF. This chain uses TRBV15 with TRBJ1-1; TRBD1 aligns across 9 bases. This CDR3 has 14 residues. V lost 3 bases, J lost 3 bases, and 2 bases stayed unmatched. Germline V lookup: CDR1 LNHNV, CDR2 YYDKDF (reference sequence).

In its sample, this clone was seen once. This chain links TRBV2 with TRBJ2-1, with TRBD2 matching 9 bases. With 2 bases clipped from V and 8 bases from J, the junction kept 19 bases outside the gene matches. The CDR3 spans 19 residues. CDR1 and CDR2 (germline): SNHLY, FYNNEI. DNA for the CDR3: TGTGCCAGCAGTGAAACGTTCTCGCGTGGCGGGAGGGCTGAAGATGAGCAGTTCTTC. It specifies CASSETFSRGGRAEDEQFF. The whole variable domain, filled in from reference TRBV2 and TRBJ2-1, reads EPEVTQTPSHQVTQMGQEVILRCVPISNHLYFYWYRQILGQKVEFLVSFYNNEISEKSEIFDDQFSVERPDGSNFTLKIRSTKLEDSAMYFCASSETFSRGGRAEDEQFFGPGTRLTVL.

Notes on this clone: At one of its ends the junction is not consistent with the germline gene, which may arise from a read error. The chain uses TRBV5-1 and TRBJ2-3; D tentatively fits TRBD1 or TRBD2 (5 bases each). CDR1 is SGHRS and CDR2 is YFSETQ in the germline V gene. This CDR3 has 16 residues. The CDR3 is CASRAAWGSSTDTQYF. CDR3 DNA: TGCGCAAGCAGGGCCGCCTGGGGGTCTAGCACAGATACGCAGTATTTT.

This chain links TRBV27 with TRBJ2-3; D is unclear. The germline V gene encodes CDR1 MNHEY and CDR2 SMNVEV (reference sequence). The germline V and J ends were trimmed by 5 bases and 0 bases, with 15 bases remaining between them. The CDR3 has 16 residues. CDR3 in amino acids: CASSPQPFTSTDTQYF. CDR3 nucleotides: TGTGCCAGCAGTCCCCAGCCCTTTACTAGCACAGATACGCAGTATTTT.

V usage is TRBV27 and J usage is TRBJ2-1; D might be TRBD1 (6 bases). Germline CDR1 and CDR2: MNHEY and SMNVEV (reference sequence). The CDR3 sequence is 17 residues long. V was pared by 4 bases and J by 4 bases, with 20 bases between. In nucleotides, the CDR3 is TGTGCCAGCAGTTCCCCAGGGGTCCCCTCCTTTTACAATGAGCAGTTCTTC. It codes for CASSSPGVPSFYNEQFF.

The rearrangement uses TRBV18 and TRBJ1-4; D remains unclear. The ends were cut back, 6 bases at V and 7 bases at J, with 15 bases in the middle. Germline CDR1 reads KGHSH; CDR2 reads LQKENI. This CDR3 spans 14 amino acids. Here the CDR3 reads CASSPTPISEKLFF. CDR3 nucleotide sequence: TGTGCCAGCTCCCCTACACCAATCTCTGAAAAACTGTTTTTT.

The chain is built from TRBV28 and TRBJ1-1; 9 positions agree with TRBD1. The V gene end was trimmed by 0 bases and the J gene end by 4 bases; junction bases not matched to a gene: 3. CDR1 is MDHEN and CDR2 is SYDVKM in the germline V gene. This CDR3 contains 15 residues. The CDR3 DNA reads TGTGCCAGCAGTTTATGGGGACAGGGTTCCACTGAAGCTTTCTTT. As protein: CASSLWGQGSTEAFF.

This clone appeared a single time. The chain has TRBV18 and TRBJ2-3, with D hard to call. The V gene's germline CDR1 is KGHSH and CDR2 LQKENI. This CDR3 is 16 amino acids long. Trimming left V 3 bases short and J 5 bases short, with 18 bases between. The CDR3 DNA reads TGTGCCAGCTCACCGACGGTGGGCGCTCCAGTAGATACGCAGTATTTT. It codes for CASSPTVGAPVDTQYF.

V is TRBV11-2 and J is TRBJ2-7; 9 bases are shared with TRBD2. There are 14 residues in the CDR3. The V and J ends lost 3 bases and 5 bases, in that order; junction bases with no gene match: 5. Germline lookup yields CDR1 SGHAT and CDR2 FQNNGV. CDR3 sequence (DNA): TGTGCCAGCAGCTTTAGTAGCGGGAGAGACGAGCAGTACTTC. It is translated as CASSFSSGRDEQYF. The full variable domain, in which reference TRBV11-2 and TRBJ2-7 provide the parts outside the CDR3, is EAGVAQSPRYKIIEKRQSVAFWCNPISGHATLYWYQQILGQGPKLLIQFQNNGVVDDSQLPKDRFSAERLKGVDSTLKIQPAKLEDSAVYLCASSFSSGRDEQYFGPGTRLTVT.

The V and J genes are TRBV2 and TRBJ2-3, with D possibly matching TRBD2 (6 bases). The CDR3 length is 13 residues. Trimming left V 8 bases short and J 5 bases short, with 14 bases between. CDR1 and CDR2 from the germline V gene are SNHLY and FYNNEI. The CDR3 nucleotides are TGTGCCAGCTCGGCGGGATGGGTAGATACGCAGTATTTT. It specifies CASSAGWVDTQYF.

The chain links TRBV4-2 to TRBJ2-6; 7 bases map to TRBD1. V gave up 2 bases and J gave up 0 bases; unmatched junction bases: 4. The germline gives CDR1 LGHNA, CDR2 YNFKEQ. The CDR3 has 17 residues. As DNA, the CDR3 is TGTGCCAGCAGCCAATCGGGACAGCTCTCTGGGGCCAACGTCCTGACTTTC. Encoded protein: CASSQSGQLSGANVLTF.

The CDR3 coding sequence is TGTGCCAGCAGCGCAGGATTTAGGGACACTGAAGCTTTCTTT. Translated, it gives CASSAGFRDTEAFF. The V call is TRBV7-2, the J call TRBJ1-1, with D hard to call. The CDR3 consists of 14 residues. With 5 bases removed from V and 3 bases from J, the gap between germline ends came to 13 bases. Germline CDR1 SGHTA, CDR2 FQGNSA.

This chain links TRBV5-1 with TRBJ2-7; D is ambiguous. In germline, CDR1 is SGHRS, CDR2 YFSETQ. The CDR3 has 13 amino acids. Trimming stripped 4 bases from V and 3 bases from J, with 11 bases between. The CDR3 bases are TGCGCCAGCAGCGTATCTCAAGACTACGAGCAGTACTTC. This encodes CASSVSQDYEQYF.

The chain has TRBV5-1 and TRBJ1-1; TRBD1 is a possible D gene (6 bases). V lost 2 bases, J lost 0 bases, and 8 bases lay in between. Germline V CDR1 and CDR2: SGHRS, YFSETQ. CDR3 length: 14 residues. CDR3 bases: TGCGCCAGCAGCTTTGACAGGATGAACACTGAAGCTTTCTTT. Translation gives CASSFDRMNTEAFF.

The rearrangement links TRBV6-5 to TRBJ1-1; perhaps TRBD1 as D (5 bases). Trimming removed 2 bases at V and 10 bases at J, with 20 bases between. The CDR3 covers 15 residues. The germline V gene encodes CDR1 MNHEY and CDR2 SVGAGI. In DNA, the CDR3 is TGTGCCAGCAGTTACACTTCCAGGGTTAGCTTGGGAGCTTTCTTT. Its protein is CASSYTSRVSLGAFF.

This sequence joins TRBV25-1 and TRBJ2-1; D unclear. V was pared by 7 bases and J by 0 bases, with 13 bases between. The germline V gene encodes CDR1 MGHDK and CDR2 SYGVNS. The CDR3 covers 15 residues. DNA of the CDR3: TGTGCCAGCATATCAGACAAGAGCTCCTACAATGAGCAGTTCTTC. Translation gives CASISDKSSYNEQFF.

This sequence joins TRBV27 and TRBJ1-5, with 8 bases that match TRBD1. J gave up 4 bases and V 5 bases, and 7 bases lay outside the gene matches. CDR1 MNHEY and CDR2 SMNVEV come from the germline V gene (reference sequence). The CDR3 consists of 15 residues. CDR3 protein: CASSPTGVGNQPQHF. In nucleotides, the CDR3 is TGTGCCAGCAGTCCGACAGGGGTGGGGAATCAGCCCCAGCATTTT.

This clone has a single count. The rearrangement links TRBV16 to TRBJ1-2; 7 nucleotides agree with TRBD1. This CDR3 has 16 residues. Germline assignment: CDR1 KGHSY and CDR2 FQNENV. V dropped 2 bases and J dropped 5; count of bases not matched to a gene: 11. The CDR3 coding sequence is TGTGCCAGCAGCCAAATCGGACAGGAAAGGTCTTATGGCTACACCTTC. Protein: CASSQIGQERSYGYTF.

This clone is a singleton in its sample. Other DNA sequences within the sample encode an identical CDR3. This rearrangement joins TRBV29-1 to TRBJ2-3; D unresolved. Trimming left V 3 bases short and J 0 bases short, with 1 base between. Germline assignment: CDR1 SQVTM and CDR2 ANQGSEA. The CDR3 sequence is 11 residues long. The CDR3 region has the DNA TGCAGCGTTGATAGCACAGATACGCAGTATTTT. As protein: CSVDSTDTQYF.

The chain has TRBV9 and TRBJ2-1; D is uncertain. Trimming took 0 bases from V and 7 from J, leaving 11 bases between them. The CDR3 runs 14 residues. Germline CDR1 is SGDLS and CDR2 is YYNGEE. Written as DNA, the CDR3 is TGTGCCAGCAGCGTAGGTCCAGGTGGGAATGAGCAGTTCTTC. Translating it yields CASSVGPGGNEQFF.

The V and J genes are TRBV4-1 and TRBJ2-2; a weak D match, TRBD1 (5 bases). Trimming stripped 4 bases from V and 1 base from J, with 13 bases between. The germline CDR1 and CDR2 sequences are MGHRA and YSYEKL. The CDR3 runs 16 residues. CDR3 nucleotides: TGCGCCAGCAGCCGACAACAAGACAGGAACACCGGGGAGCTGTTTTTT. This codes for CASSRQQDRNTGELFF.

The chain couples TRBV15 to TRBJ1-5; TRBD1 might be the D (5 bases). Germline loops: CDR1 LNHNV, CDR2 YYDKDF (reference sequence). The V gene lost 5 bases and the J gene lost 6 bases, with 8 bases spanning the gap. The CDR3 has 12 residues. The CDR3 coding sequence is TGTGCCACCAGCTGGGGACCTCAGCCCCAGCATTTT. Residues: CATSWGPQPQHF.

This clone was picked up one time. This chain uses TRBV5-1 with TRBJ1-2; 7 positions agree with TRBD1. With 6 bases clipped from V and 4 bases from J, the junction kept 9 bases outside the gene matches. The CDR3 spans 14 residues. Per germline, CDR1 SGHRS and CDR2 YFSETQ. The CDR3 reads CASKRGPPSYGYTF. The CDR3 coding sequence is TGCGCCAGCAAGAGGGGGCCACCTAGCTATGGCTACACCTTC.

The chain couples TRBV4-3 to TRBJ2-5; D gene unclear. This CDR3 contains 13 residues. Trimming shortened V by 0 bases and J by 3 bases, and 5 bases separated the two germline ends. CDR1 is LGHNA, CDR2 YSLEER, per germline. The CDR3 coding sequence is TGCGCCAGCAGCCAAGATGCGGAAGAGACCCAGTACTTC. This encodes CASSQDAEETQYF.

The chain couples TRBV5-1 to TRBJ2-7, with 10 bases lining up with TRBD2. From germline, CDR1 is SGHRS and CDR2 YFSETQ. V was clipped by 3 bases and J by 2 bases; unmatched bases: 11. CDR3 length equals 17 residues. CDR3 loop: CASSSVPSGRAAYEQYF. CDR3 DNA sequence: TGCGCCAGCAGCTCGGTCCCTAGCGGGAGAGCGGCCTACGAGCAGTACTTC.

The CDR3 coding sequence is TGTGCCACCAGGCGGGACGAATACCGCAATGAGCAGTTCTTC. Its translation is CATRRDEYRNEQFF. The V gene is TRBV11-2, the J gene TRBJ2-1; D may be TRBD2 (6 bases). Trimming took 10 bases from V and 6 from J, leaving 19 bases between them. Germline assignment: CDR1 SGHAT and CDR2 FQNNGV. CDR3 length: 14 residues.

The CDR3: CASSHVGLFTLGELFF. The CDR3 region has the DNA TGTGCCAGCAGTCACGTCGGACTCTTTACTCTCGGGGAGCTGTTTTTT. The rearrangement links TRBV6-6 to TRBJ2-2; perhaps TRBD2 as D (5 bases). With 5 bases removed from V and 7 bases from J, the gap between germline ends came to 20 bases. Germline V gene data show CDR1 as MNHNY and CDR2 as SVGAGI (reference sequence). The CDR3 consists of 16 residues.